This T cell receptor beta chain was found in a study of regulatory T cells in long-lasting Graves disease. This clonotype was counted ten times or more. Sequencing libraries for TCR beta were prepared with iRepertoire HTBI primers and Arm-PCR of CDR3 regions. MiXCR, applied by TCRdb to the multiplex PCR reads, yields one record per CDR3 protein. The data hold around 450,000 distinct CDR3 sequences, with roughly 15% observed a single time. Time point meaning: newly diagnosed GD, antithyroid drugs for less than 3 months. The TCR library used RNA extracted from PBMCs. The sample was also linked to a second study, of T cells in Graves' hyperthyroidism and ophthalmopathy. As reported in that work: These patients, aged 18 to 65, had recently diagnosed hyperthyroidism lasting under 2 months.

The sequences come from peripheral blood mononuclear cells (PBMCs), collected at new diagnosis, from a patient treated with antithyroid drugs. This clonotype originated in a woman in her forties with Graves disease.

This chain's CDR3 is CASGGGPGANVLTF. In DNA, the CDR3 is TGTGCCAGCGGGGGCGGTCCGGGGGCCAACGTCCTGACTTTC. The V and J genes are TRBV2 and TRBJ2-6; D perhaps matches TRBD1 (6 bases). The CDR3 is made up of 14 amino acids. The V gene lost 8 bases and the J gene lost 4 bases, with 12 bases spanning the gap. Germline lookup yields CDR1 SNHLY and CDR2 FYNNEI. The full variable domain, completed using reference TRBV2 and TRBJ2-6, is EPEVTQTPSHQVTQMGQEVILRCVPISNHLYFYWYRQILGQKVEFLVSFYNNEISEKSEIFDDQFSVERPDGSNFTLKIRSTKLEDSAMYFCASGGGPGANVLTFGAGSRLTVL.